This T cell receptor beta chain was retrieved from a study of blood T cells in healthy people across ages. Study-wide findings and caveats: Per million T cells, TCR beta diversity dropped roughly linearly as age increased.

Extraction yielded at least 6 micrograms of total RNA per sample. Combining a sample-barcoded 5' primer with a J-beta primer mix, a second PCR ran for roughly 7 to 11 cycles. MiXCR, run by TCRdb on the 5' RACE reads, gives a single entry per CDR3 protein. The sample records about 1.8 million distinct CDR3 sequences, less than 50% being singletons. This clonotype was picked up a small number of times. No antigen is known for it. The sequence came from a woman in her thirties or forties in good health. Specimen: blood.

Written as DNA, the CDR3 is TGTGCCAGCAGCTCTTTTCCGGGTCCATCCTACGAGCAGTACTTC. Its protein product is CASSSFPGPSYEQYF. J is TRBJ2-7 and V is TRBV5-5; D is uncertain. The CDR3 is 15 residues long. Germline CDR1 reads SGHKS; CDR2 reads YYEKEE (reference sequence). V was pared by 3 bases and J by 1 base, with 14 bases between.